The following is a T cell receptor beta chain sequence with its context. Recruitment covered some 25 US areas and drew participants whose ages spanned roughly 18 to 95 years. Participant-given clinical history determined each cohort assignment. This sample is drawn from a study of blood T cell repertoires in COVID-19. Background on the study: Recovered Cohort 3 donors showed two negative PCRs, clearance, or symptom resolution. The United States, Italy and Spain provided the acute and convalescent COVID-19 samples.

The assay was immunoSEQ multiplex PCR, and TCRdb's table has in-frame clones only and misses some. The sample contains approximately 360,000 clones, approximately 87% of which appear only once. This receptor was taken from a man aged 35 to 55 in a cohort exposed to, infected with or recovered from COVID-19 (not recorded which). The sequencing input was PBMCs or T cells enriched from blood (not recorded which).

The CDR3 nucleotides are TGTGCCAGCAGCTTAGCGGGCGGGAGGGTAGGAGAGACCCAGTACTTC. Its translation: CASSLAGGRVGETQYF. The chain links TRBV7-8 to TRBJ2-5, with 9 bases that match TRBD2. The CDR3 sequence is 16 residues long. Trimming at V came to 0 bases and at J to 4 bases, leaving 6 bases not matched to a gene. Germline CDR1 reads SGHVS; CDR2 reads FQNEAQ.